The present T cell receptor beta chain was sequenced within a study of cytomegalovirus exposure and HLA in healthy donors. Study results and caveats: Whilst most TCR sequences proved rare, a subset of public TCRs occurred across many donors.

Concerning this clone: Its cognate antigen is unknown.

It was with 60 Vbeta and 13 Jbeta primers that the PCR ran. Here immunoSEQ multiplex PCR was the method, and the copy in TCRdb shows in-frame clones only, minus some. The sample includes around 200,000 clones, roughly 78% of them seen just once. Germline CDR1 reads MDHEN; CDR2 reads SYDVKM. This CDR3 has 18 amino acids. Germline trimming cut 5 bases from V and 2 bases from J; bases unmatched to any gene: 13. The chain joins TRBV28 to TRBJ1-4; TRBD1 matches 8 bases. The source material was PBMCs. This receptor was obtained from a woman in her twenties or thirties in good health and CMV-seropositive. The CDR3 DNA reads TGTGCCAGCAGTCCGCGGACAGGGAATATTTTTACTAATGAAAAACTGTTTTTT. Translated, it gives CASSPRTGNIFTNEKLFF.